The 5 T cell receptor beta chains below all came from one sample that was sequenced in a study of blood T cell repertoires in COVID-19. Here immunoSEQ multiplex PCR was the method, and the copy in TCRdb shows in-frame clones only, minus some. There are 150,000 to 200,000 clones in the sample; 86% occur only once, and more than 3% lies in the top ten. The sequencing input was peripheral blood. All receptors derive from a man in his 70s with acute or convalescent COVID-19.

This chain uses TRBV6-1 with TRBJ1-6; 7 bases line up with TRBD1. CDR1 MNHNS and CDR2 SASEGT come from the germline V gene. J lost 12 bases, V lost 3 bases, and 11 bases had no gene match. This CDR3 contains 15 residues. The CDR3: CASSEGRGFGGPLHF. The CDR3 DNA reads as TGTGCCAGCAGTGAGGGCAGGGGGTTTGGGGGACCCCTCCACTTT.

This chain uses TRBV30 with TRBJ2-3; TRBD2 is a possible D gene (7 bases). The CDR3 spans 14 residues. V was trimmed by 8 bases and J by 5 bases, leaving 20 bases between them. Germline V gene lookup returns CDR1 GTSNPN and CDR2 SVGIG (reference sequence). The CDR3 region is CAKGGGGAGDTQYF. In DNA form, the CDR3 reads TGTGCCAAAGGTGGAGGGGGGGCCGGAGATACGCAGTATTTT.

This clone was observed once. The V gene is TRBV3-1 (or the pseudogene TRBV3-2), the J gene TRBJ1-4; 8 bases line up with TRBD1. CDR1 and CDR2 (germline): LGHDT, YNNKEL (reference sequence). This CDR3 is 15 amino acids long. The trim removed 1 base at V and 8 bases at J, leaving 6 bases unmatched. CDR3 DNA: TGTGCCAGCAGCCAAGCGCCAGGGGGCGGCGAAAAACTGTTTTTT. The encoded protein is CASSQAPGGGEKLFF.

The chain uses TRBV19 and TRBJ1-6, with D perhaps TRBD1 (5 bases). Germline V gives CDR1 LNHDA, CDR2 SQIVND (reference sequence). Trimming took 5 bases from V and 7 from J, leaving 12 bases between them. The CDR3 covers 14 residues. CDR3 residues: CASSPGGGNSPLHF. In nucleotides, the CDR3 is TGTGCCAGTAGTCCGGGCGGGGGGAATTCACCCCTCCACTTT.

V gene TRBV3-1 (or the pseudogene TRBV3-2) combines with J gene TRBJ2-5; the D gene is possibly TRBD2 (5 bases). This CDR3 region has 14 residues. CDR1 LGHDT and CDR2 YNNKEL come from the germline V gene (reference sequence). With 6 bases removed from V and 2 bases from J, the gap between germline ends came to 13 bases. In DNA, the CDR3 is TGTGCCAGCAGTCCTGACTATGGTCAAGAGACCCAGTACTTC. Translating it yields CASSPDYGQETQYF.